This TCR beta chain was identified during a study of T cells in localized non-small cell lung cancer. Study-level points and caveats: As only one tumor region underwent sequencing, heterogeneity remains possible. Appearances in adjacent lung were noted for a median 57 of the top 100 tumor clones.

Some clones are missing from TCRdb's copy, which holds only in-frame ones; the method was immunoSEQ multiplex PCR. The sample includes tens of thousands of clones, about 85% of them seen just once. Comment on this clone: Its antigen is undetermined.

This CDR3 is 15 amino acids long. The germline V gene has CDR1 SGHNT and CDR2 YENEEA. Trimming at V came to 4 bases and at J to 6 bases, leaving 12 bases not matched to a gene. The chain is built from TRBV11-3 and TRBJ2-7; 7 nucleotides match TRBD2. This TCR derives from a woman aged 35 to 70 with stage II squamous cell lung carcinoma. Sequences were derived from PBMCs, sampled before any cancer treatment. Here the CDR3 reads CASSWGVGGRGEQYF. The CDR3 DNA sequence: TGTGCCAGCAGCTGGGGCGTCGGCGGGAGAGGCGAGCAGTACTTC.